These 30 T cell receptor beta chains share one sample of origin, sequenced in a study of control samples from healthy donors and cancer patients. The repertoire was sequenced with immunoSEQ multiplex PCR; TCRdb's copy has only in-frame clones and lacks some. The sample has just under 75,000 clones; more than 85% are singletons. Input material: blood. Receptors originate from a woman aged 45-60 years in good health.

The chain has TRBV19 and TRBJ2-1; a weak D match, TRBD2 (5 bases). This CDR3 is built from 15 residues. Germline V gives CDR1 LNHDA, CDR2 SQIVND (reference sequence). The V end was cut by 5 bases, the J end by 0 bases, with 11 bases between. CDR3 nucleotides: TGTGCCAGTAGTCCAGGAGGCCACTCCTACAATGAGCAGTTCTTC. Translation: CASSPGGHSYNEQFF.

V gene TRBV3-1 (or the pseudogene TRBV3-2) combines with J gene TRBJ2-5; TRBD2 agrees at 8 bases. CDR3 length equals 15 residues. With V trimmed by 6 bases and J by 3 bases, 9 bases remained unmatched. Germline CDR1 and CDR2: LGHDT and YNNKEL (reference sequence). In DNA, the CDR3 is TGTGCCAGCAGTCAGCTACTAGCGGTTGAAGAGACCCAGTACTTC. It is translated as CASSQLLAVEETQYF.

The chain joins TRBV9 to TRBJ2-3, with D perhaps TRBD2 (6 bases). Trimming shortened V by 2 bases and J by 1 base, and 11 bases separated the two germline ends. Germline V gene sequence: CDR1 SGDLS, CDR2 YYNGEE. This CDR3 region has 15 residues. Written as DNA, the CDR3 is TGTGCCAGCAGCGTGGAGGGCCAGGGCACAGATACGCAGTATTTT. This sequence encodes CASSVEGQGTDTQYF.

The chain recombines TRBV9 with TRBJ2-3, with unresolved D. V was trimmed by 0 bases and J by 5 bases, leaving 13 bases between them. CDR1 is SGDLS and CDR2 is YYNGEE in the germline V gene. This CDR3 comprises 15 residues. In DNA form, the CDR3 reads TGTGCCAGCAGCGTAGACGGAAAAAAGGGAGATACGCAGTATTTT. Its protein product is CASSVDGKKGDTQYF. The variable domain in full, completed from reference TRBV9 and TRBJ2-3, reads DSGVTQTPKHLITATGQRVTLRCSPRSGDLSVYWYQQSLDQGLQFLIQYYNGEERAKGNILERFSAQQFPDLHSELNLSSLELGDSALYFCASSVDGKKGDTQYFGPGTRLTVL.

The chain employs TRBV14 and TRBJ2-1; D is unresolved. The length of the CDR3 is 16 residues. CDR1 and CDR2 (germline): SGHDN, FVKESK. V was trimmed by 0 bases and J by 0 bases, leaving 9 bases between them. CDR3 nucleotides: TGTGCCAGCAGCCAAGATCGATGGGGCTCCTACAATGAGCAGTTCTTC. It specifies CASSQDRWGSYNEQFF. Together with reference TRBV14 and TRBJ2-1, the CDR3 gives the full variable domain: EAGVTQFPSHSVIEKGQTVTLRCDPISGHDNLYWYRRVMGKEIKFLLHFVKESKQDESGMPNNRFLAERTGGTYSTLKVQPAELEDSGVYFCASSQDRWGSYNEQFFGPGTRLTVL.

This chain uses TRBV19 with TRBJ1-1; weak D call: TRBD1 (6 bases). The CDR3 sequence is 15 residues long. The ends were cut back, 6 bases at V and 4 bases at J, with 18 bases in the middle. The germline V gene has CDR1 LNHDA and CDR2 SQIVND (reference sequence). CDR3 amino acids: CASSGGRPLSTEAFF. The CDR3 bases are TGTGCCAGTAGCGGGGGGCGGCCCCTGAGCACTGAAGCTTTCTTT.

The V call is TRBV12-3 or TRBV12-4, the J call TRBJ2-5; D unresolved. V dropped 4 bases and J dropped 1 base, with 7 bases sitting between them. This CDR3 contains 13 residues. Written as DNA, the CDR3 is TGTGCCAGCAGTTCCCCCCCCCAAGAGACCCAGTACTTC. It codes for CASSSPPQETQYF.

V is TRBV2 and J is TRBJ1-2; no firm D call. There are 12 residues in the CDR3. Trimming removed 4 bases at V and 5 bases at J, with 8 bases between. Germline CDR1 is SNHLY and CDR2 is FYNNEI. The CDR3 is CASSGEGYGYTF. CDR3 bases: TGTGCCAGCAGTGGAGAAGGGTATGGCTACACCTTC.

The chain has TRBV30 and TRBJ1-1; TRBD1 matches at 8 bases. Germline loops: CDR1 GTSNPN, CDR2 SVGIG (reference sequence). The ends lost 5 bases at V and 1 base at J; junction bases unmatched: 6. This CDR3 region has 14 residues. The CDR3 sequence: CAWGQGGGNTEAFF. The CDR3, as DNA: TGTGCCTGGGGACAGGGAGGGGGGAACACTGAAGCTTTCTTT.

The genes are TRBV6-6 and TRBJ2-1, with 7 bases identical to TRBD2. The CDR3 consists of 14 residues. The V gene's germline CDR1 is MNHNY and CDR2 SVGAGI (reference sequence). J gave up 9 bases and V 8 bases, and 13 bases lay outside the gene matches. The CDR3, as DNA: TGTGCCAGCGCAGGTTTCCGAGGGGAGGGTGAGCAGTTCTTC. Residues: CASAGFRGEGEQFF.

The gene calls are TRBV4-1 and TRBJ2-2, with a weak D call TRBD1 (6 bases). The CDR3 has 15 residues. Trimming removed 2 bases from V and 1 base from J, with 8 bases in between. Germline lookup yields CDR1 MGHRA and CDR2 YSYEKL. CDR3 residues: CASSQLQGNTGELFF. CDR3 DNA: TGCGCCAGCAGCCAACTACAGGGGAACACCGGGGAGCTGTTTTTT.

The V gene is TRBV5-1, the J gene TRBJ1-4, with unresolved D. V shed 0 bases and J shed 1 base, with 10 bases lying between them. This CDR3 contains 16 residues. The germline CDR1 and CDR2 sequences are SGHRS and YFSETQ. The CDR3 loop is CASSLGEALTNEKLFF. CDR3 bases: TGCGCCAGCAGCTTGGGCGAAGCCCTAACTAATGAAAAACTGTTTTTT.

The chain is built from TRBV7-6 and TRBJ1-4; D remains ambiguous. Germline assignment: CDR1 SGHVS and CDR2 FNYEAQ. Trimming pared 5 bases from V and 1 base from J, leaving 11 bases between. The CDR3 is 15 residues long. CDR3 protein: CASSRAVGTNEKLFF. CDR3 coding DNA: TGTGCCAGCAGCAGGGCCGTCGGAACTAATGAAAAACTGTTTTTT.

The rearrangement uses TRBV10-3 and TRBJ1-3; D might be TRBD1 (6 bases). V lost 10 bases to trimming and J lost 0 bases, with 13 bases between them. There are 14 residues in the CDR3. Germline-derived CDR1 and CDR2 are ENHRY and SYGVKD. CDR3 in DNA: TGTGCCACCTCTGGGGGCGGCTCTGGAAACACCATATATTTT. Amino acids: CATSGGGSGNTIYF.

The CDR3, as DNA: TGTGCCAGCAGCTTAGTTCTGGGGATCACCGGGGAGCTGTTTTTT. Translation: CASSLVLGITGELFF. The genes are TRBV7-9 and TRBJ2-2; D not resolved. The CDR3 extends over 15 amino acids. V dropped 1 base and J dropped 4 bases, with 10 bases sitting between them. Germline V gene sequence: CDR1 SEHNR, CDR2 FQNEAQ (reference sequence).

The CDR3 DNA follows: TGTGCCAGCGGGGGCCTATCACGTAAGGAGGATACGCAGTATTTT. This gives the protein CASGGLSRKEDTQYF. This chain uses TRBV2 with TRBJ2-3, with D maybe TRBD1 (6 bases). The CDR3 extends over 15 amino acids. Germline CDR1 is SNHLY and CDR2 is FYNNEI. The V gene lost 8 bases and the J gene lost 6 bases, with 21 bases spanning the gap. The whole variable domain, filled in from reference TRBV2 and TRBJ2-3, reads EPEVTQTPSHQVTQMGQEVILRCVPISNHLYFYWYRQILGQKVEFLVSFYNNEISEKSEIFDDQFSVERPDGSNFTLKIRSTKLEDSAMYFCASGGLSRKEDTQYFGPGTRLTVL.

This clone has a handful of counts. This chain uses TRBV9 with TRBJ2-1; 12 nucleotides match TRBD2. This CDR3 region has 17 residues. Germline trimming cut 4 bases from V and 9 bases from J; bases unmatched to any gene: 14. The germline CDR1 and CDR2 sequences are SGDLS and YYNGEE. The CDR3 sequence: CASSQQTGLAGFSEQFF. The CDR3 nucleotides are TGTGCCAGCAGCCAACAAACGGGACTAGCGGGTTTCAGTGAGCAGTTCTTC. The full variable domain, rest sourced from reference TRBV9 and TRBJ2-1, is DSGVTQTPKHLITATGQRVTLRCSPRSGDLSVYWYQQSLDQGLQFLIQYYNGEERAKGNILERFSAQQFPDLHSELNLSSLELGDSALYFCASSQQTGLAGFSEQFFGPGTRLTVL.

The chain has TRBV3-1 (or the pseudogene TRBV3-2) and TRBJ2-1, with TRBD2 matching over 8 bases. The CDR3 spans 12 residues. The ends lost 6 bases at V and 10 bases at J; junction bases unmatched: 5. From germline, CDR1 is LGHDT and CDR2 YNNKEL (reference sequence). DNA for the CDR3: TGTGCCAGCAGTCCAGTAGCGGGAGAGCAGTTCTTC. Translating gives CASSPVAGEQFF.

V is TRBV7-3 and J is TRBJ2-1; 8 bases agree with TRBD1. The CDR3 sequence is 16 residues long. Germline CDR1 is SGHTA and CDR2 is FQGTGA. Losses at the gene ends were 4 bases for V and 4 bases for J; bases not matched to a gene: 9. CDR3 sequence reads: CASSSTQGARYNEQFF. DNA for the CDR3: TGTGCCAGCAGCTCCACTCAGGGGGCAAGGTACAATGAGCAGTTCTTC. Complete variable domain (other parts from reference TRBV7-3 and TRBJ2-1): GAGVSQTPSNKVTEKGKYVELRCDPISGHTALYWYRQSLGQGPEFLIYFQGTGAADDSGLPNDRFFAVRPEGSVSTLKIQRTERGDSAVYLCASSSTQGARYNEQFFGPGTRLTVL.

This clone was recorded a few times. This rearrangement joins TRBV27 to TRBJ2-7; 10 nucleotides agree with TRBD2. CDR1 and CDR2 (germline): MNHEY, SMNVEV (reference sequence). V trimming: 11 bases; J trimming: 4 bases; junction bases outside the gene matches: 20. The CDR3 covers 17 residues. CDR3 coding DNA: TGTGCCGGCCCAGCAGGCGCTAGCGGGAGATTAGGGTACGAGCAGTACTTC. This translates into CAGPAGASGRLGYEQYF.

This clone was found a few times. Other DNA sequences in this sample translate to the same CDR3. This sequence joins TRBV19 and TRBJ1-1; D is possibly TRBD1 (6 bases). The length of the CDR3 is 14 residues. Looked up from germline, CDR1 is LNHDA and CDR2 is SQIVND (reference sequence). Trimming pared 3 bases from V and 0 bases from J, leaving 8 bases between. The CDR3 DNA is TGTGCCAGTAGTATCAGGGGCGTGAACACTGAAGCTTTCTTT. It codes for CASSIRGVNTEAFF.

This sequence joins TRBV18 and TRBJ1-2; D gene ambiguous. Germline CDR1 is KGHSH and CDR2 is LQKENI. V gave up 3 bases and J gave up 4 bases, with 18 bases separating them. The CDR3 is 16 residues long. CDR3 DNA sequence: TGTGCCAGCTCACCCGGACCGACCTTCCCGGGCTATGGCTACACCTTC. The encoded protein is CASSPGPTFPGYGYTF.

The chain uses TRBV7-8 and TRBJ2-1, with 7 nucleotides matching TRBD2. This CDR3 has 16 amino acids. With 7 bases clipped from V and 5 bases from J, the junction kept 14 bases outside the gene matches. Germline V lookup: CDR1 SGHVS, CDR2 FQNEAQ. The CDR3 nucleotides are TGTGCCAGCACCCCCTCGATGAGCGGGGTGAACAATGAGCAGTTCTTC. Translating gives CASTPSMSGVNNEQFF.

The chain couples TRBV7-6 to TRBJ1-6; no clear D gene. From germline, CDR1 is SGHVS and CDR2 FNYEAQ. This CDR3 comprises 14 residues. V was shortened by 1 base and J by 6 bases, with 7 bases between the two germline ends. The CDR3 nucleotides are TGTGCCAGCAGCTTAGACGGAGGTAATTCACCCCTCCACTTT. Translating it yields CASSLDGGNSPLHF.

The V call is TRBV27, the J call TRBJ1-1; D uncertain. The V end lost 1 base, the J end lost 5 bases, and 11 bases lay between the germline ends. Germline values: CDR1 MNHEY, CDR2 SMNVEV (reference sequence). The CDR3 extends over 14 amino acids. CDR3 residues: CASSLLGPNTEAFF. The CDR3 nucleotides are TGTGCCAGCAGTTTATTAGGACCGAATACTGAAGCTTTCTTT.

There are a few counts of this clone. This chain uses TRBV13 with TRBJ1-5; 9 bases are a match to TRBD1. Germline CDR1 is PRHDT and CDR2 is FYEKMQ (reference sequence). V lost 5 bases to trimming and J lost 2 bases; unmatched junction nucleotides: 4. The CDR3 is 15 amino acids. The CDR3 sequence: CASSLQGAGNQPQHF. Written as DNA, the CDR3 is TGTGCCAGCAGCCTACAGGGGGCCGGCAATCAGCCCCAGCATTTT.

This clone was seen only once. V and J are TRBV3-1 (or the pseudogene TRBV3-2) and TRBJ2-7, with 8 bases fitting TRBD1. This CDR3 contains 13 residues. J lost 4 bases, V lost 5 bases, and 4 bases had no gene match. The germline V gene encodes CDR1 LGHDT and CDR2 YNNKEL (reference sequence). In DNA form, the CDR3 reads TGTGCCAGCAGCGCCCAGGGGGCATACGAGCAGTACTTC. This codes for CASSAQGAYEQYF.

DNA for the CDR3: TGCAGCGTTGTGGCTAGCGGGACCCCAGATACGCAGTATTTT. It encodes CSVVASGTPDTQYF. This chain links TRBV29-1 with TRBJ2-3; 9 nucleotides line up with TRBD2. CDR1 is SQVTM and CDR2 is ANQGSEA in the germline V gene. J gave up 4 bases and V 4 bases, and 6 bases lay outside the gene matches. The CDR3 length is 14 residues.

The rearrangement joins TRBV27 to TRBJ2-2; D may be TRBD1 or TRBD2 (5 bases each). The CDR3 covers 13 residues. Germline V gene data show CDR1 as MNHEY and CDR2 as SMNVEV (reference sequence). Trimming stripped 9 bases from V and 6 bases from J, with 14 bases between. In nucleotides, the CDR3 is TGTGCCAGTCAAACGTTGGGGGCCGGGGAGCTGTTTTTT. Translating gives CASQTLGAGELFF.

This chain joins TRBV18 and TRBJ2-2; 9 bases are a match to TRBD2. Looked up from germline, CDR1 is KGHSH and CDR2 is LQKENI. The CDR3 length is 16 residues. The V and J ends lost 1 base and 3 bases, in that order; junction bases with no gene match: 3. The CDR3 coding sequence is TGTGCCAGCTCACCACGGCTAGCGGGGCACACCGGGGAGCTGTTTTTT. It is translated as CASSPRLAGHTGELFF.